This section outlines one T cell receptor beta chain sequence together with its context. Trimming took 6 bases from V and 4 from J, leaving 15 bases between them. The germline V gene encodes CDR1 MDHEN and CDR2 SYDVKM. This CDR3 contains 14 residues. Using immunoSEQ multiplex PCR, the repertoire was profiled, and TCRdb retains in-frame clones only, with some absent. The sample records some 400,000 clones, around 89% being singletons. The data are from a study of blood T cell repertoires in COVID-19. The TCR originated in a man younger than 35 with active or convalescent COVID-19. What was sequenced was peripheral blood. This chain connects TRBV28 to TRBJ1-2; possibly TRBD1 for D (6 bases). The CDR3 bases are TGTGCCAGCAGGAGACAGGAAGGAGGCTATGGCTACACCTTC. It yields the protein CASRRQEGGYGYTF.